This T cell receptor (beta chain) is from a study of CD8 T cells in ankylosing spondylitis. Study-level points and caveats: What seemed typical of ankylosing spondylitis blood was a TCR beta motif built from fewer than ten highly homologous variants. CD8+ disease-linked clones were present at relatively low frequencies in blood. Clones linked to disease were reported to show significant enrichment in matched ankylosing spondylitis synovial fluid. Certain motif variants had earlier appeared in reactive arthritis synovial fluid and blood.

The TCR beta libraries were generated through quantitative 5'-RACE incorporating molecular barcodes. TCRdb re-derived calls from the 5' RACE reads in MiXCR, one entry per CDR3 protein. The sample lists hundreds of thousands of distinct CDR3 sequences, 12% occurring once. This clonotype occurred a few times. Antigen specificity is unknown. The sample taken for sequencing was blood, either unsorted or a sorted T cell fraction (not recorded which). The source of this sequence is a male donor with ankylosing spondylitis.

CDR3 bases: TGCGCCAGCAGCTTGAACAGAGGGACCCAGTACTTC. The encoded protein is CASSLNRGTQYF. The chain recombines TRBV5-1 with TRBJ2-5, with D unresolved. The germline V gene has CDR1 SGHRS and CDR2 YFSETQ. The CDR3 sequence is 12 residues long. Trimming pared 1 base from V and 7 bases from J, leaving 8 bases between.